This TCR beta chain was sequenced in a study of cytomegalovirus exposure and HLA in healthy donors. Regarding the study as a whole: TCR beta V- and J-gene trimming was later associated with a missense DCLRE1C variant. Available immune exposure information covered CMV serostatus only. In vitro assays verified that a few CMV-associated chains recognized CMV antigens specifically.

This CDR3 has 14 residues. V was clipped by 3 bases and J by 6 bases, with 12 bases between them. CDR1 SEHNR and CDR2 FQNEAQ come from the germline V gene (reference sequence). Only one count was recorded for this clone. Its antigen is not known. PCR employed 60 Vbeta and 13 Jbeta primers. The protocol was immunoSEQ multiplex PCR, while the TCRdb copy is restricted to in-frame clones and leaves out a portion. The sample holds roughly 130,000 clones; approximately 80% are singletons and the top ten take 1%. V usage is TRBV7-9 and J usage is TRBJ2-1; TRBD2 might be the D (5 bases). Sequencing used PBMCs. The receptor comes from a middle-aged man in good health and CMV-seronegative. In DNA, the CDR3 is TGTGCCAGCAGCTTGGTAGCGTTGGTCAATGAGCAGTTCTTC. Its translation is CASSLVALVNEQFF.